These 18 T cell receptor beta chains share one sample of origin, sequenced in a study of blood T cell repertoires in COVID-19. Sequencing used immunoSEQ multiplex PCR; TCRdb keeps in-frame clones, though not all of them. In the table there are around 430,000 clones, about 91% of which are singletons. Material for sequencing was peripheral blood. The receptors were sampled from a woman aged 45-65 years with COVID-19, enrolled during active disease.

The rearrangement links TRBV5-6 to TRBJ2-7; D is undetermined. CDR3 length equals 12 residues. In germline, CDR1 is SGHDT, CDR2 YYEEEE. With 0 bases removed from V and 7 bases from J, the gap between germline ends came to 8 bases. CDR3 amino acids: CASSLGPREQYF. The CDR3 DNA reads as TGTGCCAGCAGCTTGGGACCTAGGGAGCAGTACTTC. Filled out from reference TRBV5-6 and TRBJ2-7, the complete variable domain reads DAGVTQSPTHLIKTRGQQVTLRCSPKSGHDTVSWYQQALGQGPQFIFQYYEEEERQRGNFPDRFSGHQFPNYSSELNVNALLLGDSALYLCASSLGPREQYFGPGTRLTVT.

The V gene is TRBV7-9, the J gene TRBJ1-1; 9 bases are shared with TRBD1. This CDR3 comprises 14 residues. Trimming removed 5 bases from V and 5 bases from J; junction bases left unmatched: 6. The germline CDR1 and CDR2 sequences are SEHNR and FQNEAQ (reference sequence). CDR3 loop: CASSVTGGPTEAFF. The CDR3 DNA sequence: TGTGCCAGCAGCGTCACAGGGGGCCCTACTGAAGCTTTCTTT. The complete variable domain, with remaining parts taken from reference TRBV7-9 and TRBJ1-1, reads DTGVSQNPRHKITKRGQNVTFRCDPISEHNRLYWYRQTLGQGPEFLTYFQNEAQLEKSRLLSDRFSAERPKGSFSTLEIQRTEQGDSAMYLCASSVTGGPTEAFFGQGTRLTVV.

The CDR3 DNA reads TGCGCCAGCAGGAACACAGGGAGACAGGTTGAAAAACTGTTTTTT. Its translation is CASRNTGRQVEKLFF. The chain is built from TRBV10-1 and TRBJ1-4, with D maybe TRBD1 (6 bases). V was shortened by 6 bases and J by 7 bases, with 18 bases between the two germline ends. Germline CDR1 is WNHNN and CDR2 is SYGVQD (reference sequence). The CDR3 runs 15 residues.

The chain employs TRBV5-1 and TRBJ1-2; 12 bases line up with TRBD1. The CDR3 contains 15 residues. With 2 bases clipped from V and 3 bases from J, the junction kept 2 bases outside the gene matches. CDR1 is SGHRS, CDR2 YFSETQ, per germline. CDR3 residues: CASSLGTGGYYGYTF. The DNA of the CDR3 is TGCGCCAGCAGCTTAGGGACAGGGGGCTACTATGGCTACACCTTC. The full variable domain, with the rest looked up from reference TRBV5-1 and TRBJ1-2, is KAGVTQTPRYLIKTRGQQVTLSCSPISGHRSVSWYQQTPGQGLQFLFEYFSETQRNKGNFPGRFSGRQFSNSRSEMNVSTLELGDSALYLCASSLGTGGYYGYTFGSGTRLTVV.

The genes are TRBV20-1 and TRBJ2-7; D call uncertain. This CDR3 has 11 amino acids. V lost 1 base and J lost 3, with 4 bases in between. Germline loops: CDR1 DFQATT, CDR2 SNEGSKA (reference sequence). The CDR3 bases are TGCAGTGCTAGAGCAGACTACGAGCAGTACTTC. It is translated as CSARADYEQYF.

The V gene is TRBV14, the J gene TRBJ1-1; the match to TRBD1 covers 7 bases. The V segment lost 4 bases and the J segment 7 bases; nucleotides outside the gene matches: 6. Germline V gene lookup returns CDR1 SGHDN and CDR2 FVKESK. This CDR3 contains 13 residues. This CDR3 reads CASSPYRGHEAFF. The CDR3 DNA follows: TGTGCCAGCAGCCCATACAGGGGACATGAAGCTTTCTTT.

The chain is built from TRBV12-3 or TRBV12-4 and TRBJ1-2, with a tentative D call TRBD1 (5 bases). This CDR3 region has 13 residues. V was shortened by 5 bases and J by 8 bases, with 15 bases between the two germline ends. The CDR3 here is CASSPRGAGGYTF. The DNA of the CDR3 is TGTGCCAGCAGTCCCCGTGGGGCGGGGGGCTACACCTTC.

The chain links TRBV6-5 to TRBJ1-1, with 8 bases matching TRBD1. Germline trimming cut 9 bases from V and 8 bases from J; bases unmatched to any gene: 11. Per the germline V gene, CDR1 is MNHEY and CDR2 is SVGAGI. This CDR3 spans 13 amino acids. The CDR3 here is CASSDRGDSEAFF. Here the CDR3 DNA reads TGTGCCAGTTCAGACAGGGGCGATTCCGAAGCTTTCTTT.

The gene calls are TRBV27 and TRBJ1-1, with D uncertain. Germline CDR1 reads MNHEY; CDR2 reads SMNVEV (reference sequence). Trimming removed 3 bases from V and 1 base from J, with 12 bases in between. CDR3 length: 15 amino acids. CDR3 coding DNA: TGTGCCAGCAGTTTTGGCACCGGAGAGAACACTGAAGCTTTCTTT. Its translation is CASSFGTGENTEAFF.

V is TRBV3-1 (or the pseudogene TRBV3-2) and J is TRBJ2-7, with TRBD1 as a possible D gene (6 bases). The germline gives CDR1 LGHDT, CDR2 YNNKEL (reference sequence). V was cut by 4 bases and J by 3 bases, with 13 bases left in between. CDR3 length: 14 residues. CDR3 sequence (DNA): TGTGCCAGCAGCCGGGAGACACAGGGCTACGAGCAGTACTTC. Translating it yields CASSRETQGYEQYF.

The J gene is TRBJ1-1, the V gene TRBV27; D is perhaps TRBD1 (6 bases). V was cut by 2 bases and J by 5 bases, with 12 bases left in between. The CDR3 is 14 residues long. The germline V gene has CDR1 MNHEY and CDR2 SMNVEV (reference sequence). The chain's CDR3 is CASSLGQGKTEAFF. The CDR3 DNA reads TGTGCCAGCAGTTTAGGCCAGGGGAAAACTGAAGCTTTCTTT.

This clone showed up just a few times. The rearrangement links TRBV6-5 to TRBJ1-2, with TRBD1 matching over 10 bases. V shed 6 bases, J shed 6 bases, and the junction held 4 bases outside the gene matches. The V gene's germline CDR1 is MNHEY and CDR2 SVGAGI. The CDR3 totals 13 residues. In nucleotides, the CDR3 is TGTGCCAGCAGCCGAGGGACAGGGGATGGCTACACCTTC. Amino acid sequence: CASSRGTGDGYTF.

The genes are TRBV5-1 and TRBJ2-2, with 9 bases fitting TRBD1. The CDR3 length is 16 residues. The germline gives CDR1 SGHRS, CDR2 YFSETQ. After removal of 1 base from V and 7 bases from J, the junction contained 8 bases not matched to a gene. The CDR3 spells CASSLIQGAQGGELFF. DNA for the CDR3: TGCGCCAGCAGCTTGATACAGGGGGCGCAGGGCGGGGAGCTGTTTTTT.

The gene calls are TRBV28 and TRBJ1-5; D not certain. The CDR3 contains 15 residues. V lost 3 bases to trimming and J lost 0 bases, with 9 bases between them. Germline V gene sequence: CDR1 MDHEN, CDR2 SYDVKM. For the CDR3, the DNA is TGTGCCAGCAGTTTTACAGACTATAGCAATCAGCCCCAGCATTTT. This gives the protein CASSFTDYSNQPQHF. Supplemented by reference TRBV28 and TRBJ1-5, the full variable domain reads DVKVTQSSRYLVKRTGEKVFLECVQDMDHENMFWYRQDPGLGLRLIYFSYDVKMKEKGDIPEGYSVSREKKERFSLILESASTNQTSMYLCASSFTDYSNQPQHFGDGTRLSIL.

This chain links TRBV28 with TRBJ2-2; 7 bases align to TRBD1. The CDR3 totals 14 residues. The V gene end was trimmed by 2 bases and the J gene end by 6 bases; junction bases not matched to a gene: 3. CDR1 and CDR2 from the germline V gene are MDHEN and SYDVKM. The CDR3 loop reads CASSLQTGSGELFF. CDR3 in DNA: TGTGCCAGCAGTTTACAGACAGGGTCCGGGGAGCTGTTTTTT.

Notes on this clone: This specimen includes other DNA sequences encoding the same CDR3. V and J are TRBV19 and TRBJ1-5; 7 nucleotides agree with TRBD1. Germline CDR1 LNHDA, CDR2 SQIVND (reference sequence). J lost 5 bases, V lost 5 bases, and 6 bases had no gene match. This CDR3 is 14 amino acids long. The CDR3, as DNA: TGTGCCAGTAGTCCACAGGGGTCTTATCAGCCCCAGCATTTT. Translated, it gives CASSPQGSYQPQHF.

This clone was found once. This chain connects TRBV6-1 to TRBJ1-4, with D possibly matching TRBD1 (5 bases). The CDR3 sequence is 14 residues long. Trimming shortened V by 3 bases and J by 3 bases, and 8 bases separated the two germline ends. Germline CDR1 and CDR2: MNHNS and SASEGT. CDR3 loop: CASSEAGANEKLFF. CDR3 sequence (DNA): TGTGCCAGCAGTGAGGCGGGGGCTAATGAAAAACTGTTTTTT.

V usage is TRBV30 and J usage is TRBJ2-3; D is perhaps TRBD2 (6 bases). V shed 5 bases and J shed 1 base, with 13 bases lying between them. The CDR3 is 14 residues long. Germline-derived CDR1 and CDR2 are GTSNPN and SVGIG (reference sequence). This CDR3 is CAWAHGGGTDTQYF. CDR3 sequence (DNA): TGTGCCTGGGCCCACGGGGGAGGCACAGATACGCAGTATTTT.